The T cell receptor beta chain described here comes from a study of T-cell reconstitution after alpha-beta-depleted transplantation in children. Trimming cost V 6 bases and J 8 bases, with 12 bases left between them. This CDR3 is built from 12 residues. Overall study results and limits: Once a year had passed after transplant, T-cell counts and diversity came mostly from newly produced T cells. Expanded graft clones numbering several hundred reportedly gave rise to alpha-beta T cells about two months after transplant. Some patients owed their high day-60 TCRbeta diversity to surviving recipient T cells and thymic progenitors.

A library of TCRbeta sequences, prepared with unique molecular identifiers, was generated. TCRdb itself ran the PCR reads through MiXCR, one entry per CDR3 protein. The table records around 960,000 distinct CDR3 sequences, around 30% of them present only once. Comments on this clonotype: The antigen remains undetermined.

The sequence was collected from a boy in the first two years of life who had a stem cell transplant for SCID, so the T cells may come from the graft donor. The chain is built from TRBV12-3 or TRBV12-4 and TRBJ2-3; D is unresolved. The sequencing here drew on PBMCs, mostly from graft donor cells, taken 360 days after TCRalphabeta/CD19-depleted stem cell transplant. The CDR3 region has the DNA TGTGCCAGCAGCCTGGGTTACACTACGCAGTATTTT. It encodes CASSLGYTTQYF.